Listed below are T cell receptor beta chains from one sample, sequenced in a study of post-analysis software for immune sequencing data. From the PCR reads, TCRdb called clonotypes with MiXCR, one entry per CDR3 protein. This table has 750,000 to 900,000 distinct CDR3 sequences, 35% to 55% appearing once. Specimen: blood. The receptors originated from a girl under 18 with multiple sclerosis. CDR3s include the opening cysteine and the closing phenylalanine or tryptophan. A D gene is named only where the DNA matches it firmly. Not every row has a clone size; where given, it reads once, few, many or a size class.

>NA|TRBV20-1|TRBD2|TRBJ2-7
TGCAGTGCTTGGGGGGGACTAGCGGGATCCGAGCAGTACTTC
CSAWGGLAGSEQYF
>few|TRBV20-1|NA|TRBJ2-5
TGCAGTGCTGCACAGGGAGGTGGAGAGACCCAGTACTTC
CSAAQGGGETQYF
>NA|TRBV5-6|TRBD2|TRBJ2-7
TGTGCCAGCAGCCCTAACCTAGCGGGAGGGCCTAGCTACGAGCAGTACTTC
CASSPNLAGGPSYEQYF
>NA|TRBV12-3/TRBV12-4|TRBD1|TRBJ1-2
TGTGCCAGCACCCGGGACAGCGTCTATGGCTACACCTTC
CASTRDSVYGYTF
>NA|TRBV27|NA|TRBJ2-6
TGTGCCAGCGGGGCGGACCGGCTGGCACTCTCTGGGGCCAACGTCCTGACTTTC
CASGADRLALSGANVLTF
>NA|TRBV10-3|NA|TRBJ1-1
TGTGCCATCAGGATGACACGTCGGATGAACACTGAAGCTTTCTTT
CAIRMTRRMNTEAFF
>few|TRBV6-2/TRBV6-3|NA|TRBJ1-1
TGTGCCAGCAGTTACCGCCTCCCGGGGAGGGGGTTTGGGATTGACACTGAAGCTTTCTTT
CASSYRLPGRGFGIDTEAFF
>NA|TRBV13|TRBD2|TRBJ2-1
TGTGCCAGCAGCCGGGGGACTAGGAATGAGCAGTTCTTC
CASSRGTRNEQFF
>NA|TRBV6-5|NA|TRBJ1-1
TGTGCCAGCAGGATACAAAGGAACACTGAAGCTTTCTTT
CASRIQRNTEAFF
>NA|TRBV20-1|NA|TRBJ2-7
TGCAGCGCGGACCCTGGAGGGTCCTCCTACGAGCAGTACTTC
CSADPGGSSYEQYF
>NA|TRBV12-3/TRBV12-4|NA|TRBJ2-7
TGTGCCAGCAGTTACGCGGTCTCCTACGAGCAGTACTTC
CASSYAVSYEQYF
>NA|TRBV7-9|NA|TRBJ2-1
TGTGCCAGCAGCTTAGGGGGACCGATTAATGAGCAGTTCTTC
CASSLGGPINEQFF
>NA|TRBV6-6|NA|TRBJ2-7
TGTGCCAGCAGTTCCGGGGGCTCTGGCCACGAGCAGTACTTC
CASSSGGSGHEQYF
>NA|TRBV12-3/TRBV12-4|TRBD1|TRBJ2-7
TGTGCCAGCACCGGACAGGGGGGGATAGGCTACGAGCAGTACTTC
CASTGQGGIGYEQYF